A single sample is the source of the 20 T cell receptor beta chains below, sequenced in a study of neurological immune-mediated disorders. TCRdb re-analysed the 5' RACE reads in MiXCR, keeping a single row per CDR3 protein. The sample includes tens of thousands of distinct CDR3 sequences, 4.5% to 7% of them seen just once. Sequenced: CD4+ T cells from blood. The receptor source for this set is a young woman with multiple sclerosis.

There are many counts of this clonotype. The chain links TRBV20-1 to TRBJ1-6, with TRBD1 as a possible D gene (6 bases). Germline values: CDR1 DFQATT, CDR2 SNEGSKA (reference sequence). The CDR3 sequence is 14 residues long. V lost 0 bases, J lost 10 bases, and 13 bases lay in between. CDR3 sequence: CSARDYPGGSPLHF. The DNA of the CDR3 is TGCAGTGCTAGAGATTACCCGGGGGGCTCACCCCTCCACTTT.

A few counts support this clonotype. V gene TRBV20-1 combines with J gene TRBJ2-7, with 9 positions matching TRBD2. With V trimmed by 0 bases and J by 7 bases, 13 bases remained unmatched. The V gene's germline CDR1 is DFQATT and CDR2 SNEGSKA (reference sequence). The CDR3 consists of 16 residues. Here the CDR3 DNA reads TGCAGTGCTAGAGAGGGCGGGTTAGCGGGAGCTGGGGAGCAGTACGTC. Residues: CSAREGGLAGAGEQYV.

This clonotype was observed at least ten times. The chain has TRBV20-1 and TRBJ1-5; D is ambiguous. Deletions cut 4 bases from V and 5 bases from J, with 9 bases between. This CDR3 is 12 amino acids long. CDR1 DFQATT and CDR2 SNEGSKA come from the germline V gene (reference sequence). CDR3 nucleotides: TGCAGTGCTACCCGACCAGATCAGCCCCAGCATTTT. Protein: CSATRPDQPQHF.

The table lists this clonotype with a few counts. The CDR3 nucleotides read TGTGCCTGGGAGCAACAGGGGGTAGATTCACCCCTCCACTTT. Translating it yields CAWEQQGVDSPLHF. The V gene is TRBV30, the J gene TRBJ1-6, with 8 bases lining up with TRBD1. Germline-derived CDR1 and CDR2 are GTSNPN and SVGIG (reference sequence). J was trimmed by 8 bases and V by 5 bases; bases with no gene match: 8. The CDR3 consists of 14 residues.

In its sample, this clonotype was seen many times. The genes are TRBV29-1 and TRBJ2-7, with D perhaps assigned TRBD1 or TRBD2 (6 bases each). V was cut by 4 bases and J by 6 bases, with 19 bases left in between. The CDR3 is 14 residues long. Germline values: CDR1 SQVTM, CDR2 ANQGSEA. CDR3 protein: CSVASGAGLGEQYF. In nucleotides, the CDR3 is TGCAGCGTTGCGTCGGGGGCAGGCTTGGGCGAGCAGTACTTC.

In its sample, this clonotype was seen many times. The chain joins TRBV20-1 to TRBJ2-3; D is undetermined. This CDR3 is 13 amino acids long. Trimming took 7 bases from V and 6 from J, leaving 17 bases between them. In germline, CDR1 is DFQATT, CDR2 SNEGSKA (reference sequence). This CDR3 reads CSVSLPRADTQYF. The DNA of the CDR3 is TGCAGTGTATCACTCCCAAGAGCCGATACGCAGTATTTT.

This clonotype has a count of ten or more. The V and J genes are TRBV20-1 and TRBJ2-5; the match to TRBD1 covers 9 bases. Germline V CDR1 and CDR2: DFQATT, SNEGSKA (reference sequence). The CDR3 runs 13 residues. V was clipped by 4 bases and J by 5 bases; unmatched bases: 5. CDR3 nucleotide sequence: TGCAGTGCTACGGGACAGGGAGCCGAGACCCAGTACTTC. This gives the protein CSATGQGAETQYF.

This clonotype was counted many times. The chain's CDR3 is CASRGQGLGGTDTQYF. The CDR3 nucleotides are TGTGCCAGCAGAGGACAGGGCCTAGGCGGCACAGATACGCAGTATTTT. V is TRBV28 and J is TRBJ2-3; 8 positions agree with TRBD1. V lost 6 bases, J lost 1 base, and 9 bases stayed unmatched. The germline V gene encodes CDR1 MDHEN and CDR2 SYDVKM. CDR3 length: 16 amino acids.

This clonotype was detected many times. This chain connects TRBV5-5 to TRBJ2-7; D is undetermined. The V and J ends lost 1 base and 3 bases respectively, with 20 bases between them. CDR1 SGHKS and CDR2 YYEKEE come from the germline V gene (reference sequence). The CDR3 runs 17 residues. The CDR3, as DNA: TGTGCCAGCAGCTTGATAATCTCTGTTGCAGTGGGCTACGAGCAGTACTTC. Protein sequence: CASSLIISVAVGYEQYF.

V is TRBV30 and J is TRBJ1-1; D remains unclear. Trimming shortened V by 0 bases and J by 0 bases, and 8 bases separated the two germline ends. CDR1 and CDR2 (germline): GTSNPN, SVGIG (reference sequence). There are 14 residues in the CDR3. Here the CDR3 reads CAWSVGRMNTEAFF. The CDR3 DNA reads TGTGCCTGGAGTGTAGGACGGATGAACACTGAAGCTTTCTTT.

This clonotype has a handful of counts. The V gene is TRBV19, the J gene TRBJ1-5; no clear D. Trimming removed 3 bases from V and 3 bases from J, with 15 bases in between. Germline assignment: CDR1 LNHDA and CDR2 SQIVND (reference sequence). This CDR3 has 16 amino acids. The CDR3 region has the DNA TGTGCCAGTAGTATGTTTTCGAAAGGCCCCAATCAGCCCCAGCATTTT. Amino acids: CASSMFSKGPNQPQHF.

This clonotype appeared many times. The genes are TRBV10-3 and TRBJ2-5, with unresolved D. The germline V and J ends were trimmed by 4 bases and 0 bases, with 12 bases remaining between them. CDR3 size: 15 residues. The V gene's germline CDR1 is ENHRY and CDR2 SYGVKD. CDR3 residues: CAISVGVGYQETQYF. The CDR3 DNA is TGTGCCATCAGTGTAGGTGTGGGGTACCAAGAGACCCAGTACTTC.

This clonotype has a count of ten or more. The rearrangement joins TRBV9 to TRBJ1-6, with 7 bases aligning to TRBD1. The CDR3 is made up of 15 amino acids. Germline V gene sequence: CDR1 SGDLS, CDR2 YYNGEE. J was trimmed by 8 bases and V by 0 bases; bases with no gene match: 5. CDR3 bases: TGTGCCAGCAGCGTAGGGACAGGATCGGATTCACCCCTCCACTTT. This gives the protein CASSVGTGSDSPLHF.

This clonotype was counted at least ten times. This rearrangement joins TRBV20-1 to TRBJ1-3; D not certain. V dropped 3 bases and J dropped 0 bases, with 9 bases sitting between them. Germline V CDR1 and CDR2: DFQATT, SNEGSKA (reference sequence). The CDR3 loop spans 14 amino acids. The CDR3 protein is CSARAGGSGNTIYF. In DNA form, the CDR3 reads TGCAGTGCTAGGGCGGGTGGCTCTGGAAACACCATATATTTT.

This clonotype was observed many times. For the CDR3, the DNA is TGCAGTGCTAAGACAGGCCCAACTAATGAAAAACTGTTTTTT. It specifies CSAKTGPTNEKLFF. The chain links TRBV20-1 to TRBJ1-4; TRBD1 is a possible D gene (6 bases). This CDR3 has 14 residues. Trimming removed 4 bases at V and 0 bases at J, with 9 bases between. Germline lookup yields CDR1 DFQATT and CDR2 SNEGSKA (reference sequence).

There are many counts of this clonotype. This chain connects TRBV20-1 to TRBJ1-5, with 9 bases lining up with TRBD1. V was pared by 5 bases and J by 3 bases, with 8 bases of the junction left unmatched. The CDR3 totals 15 residues. Germline V gene sequence: CDR1 DFQATT, CDR2 SNEGSKA (reference sequence). In DNA, the CDR3 is TGCAGTGCTGTCCTGACAGGGGGGGACAATCAGCCCCAGCATTTT. Translating gives CSAVLTGGDNQPQHF.

This clonotype was seen many times. The chain couples TRBV25-1 to TRBJ2-4; TRBD1 is a possible D gene (6 bases). Germline CDR1 reads MGHDK; CDR2 reads SYGVNS. This CDR3 region has 16 residues. V dropped 5 bases and J dropped 5 bases, with 19 bases sitting between them. DNA of the CDR3: TGTGCCAGCAGTCCAACAACCGGGGCAGGGGAAAACATTCAGTACTTC. This codes for CASSPTTGAGENIQYF.

This clonotype was recorded many times. The J gene is TRBJ1-5, the V gene TRBV20-1; unclear D gene. Trimming cost V 3 bases and J 3 bases, with 9 bases left between them. CDR1 is DFQATT and CDR2 is SNEGSKA in the germline V gene (reference sequence). This CDR3 has 13 residues. Here the CDR3 DNA reads TGCAGTGCTAGGGACGGTAACAATCAGCCCCAGCATTTT. Its protein product is CSARDGNNQPQHF.

This clonotype was counted many times. The chain links TRBV11-2 to TRBJ2-1; 16 nucleotides agree with TRBD2. CDR3 length: 17 amino acids. CDR1 and CDR2 from the germline V gene are SGHAT and FQNNGV. Trimming took 5 bases from V and 7 from J; bases not matched to a gene: 8. Written as DNA, the CDR3 is TGTGCCAGCAGCGGGACTAGCGGGAGGGCCAGTCGGAATGAGCAGTTCTTC. Protein product: CASSGTSGRASRNEQFF.

Many counts were recorded for this clonotype. The chain uses TRBV25-1 and TRBJ1-3; D is possibly TRBD1 (6 bases). V gave up 4 bases and J gave up 2 bases, with 15 bases separating them. CDR1 is MGHDK and CDR2 is SYGVNS in the germline V gene. There are 16 residues in the CDR3. The CDR3 reads CASSGAPGGAGNTIYF. In nucleotides, the CDR3 is TGTGCCAGCAGTGGGGCCCCGGGGGGCGCTGGAAACACCATATATTTT.